These T cell receptor beta chains were read from a single sample in a study of Graves' ophthalmopathy and Graves' hyperthyroidism. Using its own MiXCR run on the multiplex PCR reads, TCRdb lists one record per CDR3 protein. The sample records approximately 1.2 million distinct CDR3 sequences, roughly two fifths being singletons. The source material was peripheral blood or thyroid tissue (not recorded which). The origin of the receptors is an adult man with Graves' hyperthyroidism. The CDR3 runs from the conserved cysteine through the conserved F or W. The order of the fields is J gene, clone size, D gene, V gene, CDR3 DNA, CDR3 protein. The D gene is left open where the match is weak. Size is stated for part of the rows, as once, few or many counts, or as a class when the clone is expanded.

>TRBJ2-2|few|NA|TRBV19
TGTGCCAGTAGATACAGGAACACCGGGGAGCTGTTTTTT
CASRYRNTGELFF
>TRBJ2-3|NA|TRBD2|TRBV10-2
TGTGCCAGCAGTTGGGACGGGAGGGCCGAAGATACGCAGTATTTT
CASSWDGRAEDTQYF
>TRBJ2-7|many|NA|TRBV11-2
TGTGCCAGCAGTCCTAACCGACAGGATCTCTACGAGCAGTACTTC
CASSPNRQDLYEQYF
>TRBJ2-5|NA|NA|TRBV20-1
TGCAGTGCTAGAAACATGGCCCCCGTGGAGACCCAGTACTTC
CSARNMAPVETQYF
>TRBJ2-7|few|TRBD2|TRBV5-1
TGCGCCAGCAGCCGTACCCTAGCGGGGAATTTCTACGAGCAGTACTTC
CASSRTLAGNFYEQYF
>TRBJ2-2|NA|NA|TRBV2
TGTGCCAGCACCGAGGGGGTTGCCGGGGAGCTGTTTTTT
CASTEGVAGELFF
>TRBJ2-7|NA|TRBD1|TRBV4-2
TGTGCCAGCAGCCTTCCCGGGACAGGGTCCCACGAGCAGTACTTC
CASSLPGTGSHEQYF
>TRBJ1-4|few|TRBD1|TRBV6-5
TGTGCCAGCAGTCACGGGACAGGCCACCAGGGAAAACTGTTTTTT
CASSHGTGHQGKLFF
>TRBJ2-2|many|NA|TRBV7-2
TGTGCCACCACTCCTCCGCCGGAGGCCCCAGGCGGCGGAGTGAACACCGGGGAGCTGTTTTTT
CATTPPPEAPGGGVNTGELFF
>TRBJ1-5|few|TRBD1|TRBV15
TGTGCCACCAGCAGAGATGCGGGGGGACAGGGTCCATCATCGGATCAGCCCCAGCATTTT
CATSRDAGGQGPSSDQPQHF
>TRBJ2-2|few|NA|TRBV12-3/TRBV12-4
TGTGCCAGCAGTCCCGACAGGCCCGGGGAGCTGTTTTTT
CASSPDRPGELFF
>TRBJ1-1|NA|TRBD1|TRBV20-1
TGCAGTGCCGATGACAGGGTGGGGAACACTGAAGCTTTCTTT
CSADDRVGNTEAFF
>TRBJ1-6|once|NA|TRBV7-9
TGTGCCAGCAGCTCTGGGGGGACGCTTTCCTATAATTCACCCCTCCACTTT
CASSSGGTLSYNSPLHF
>TRBJ2-7|once|TRBD1|TRBV20-1
TGCAGTGCTAGAGATTCTTCCGGGACAGGGGTAGGCGAGCAGTACTTC
CSARDSSGTGVGEQYF
>TRBJ2-7|NA|NA|TRBV12-3/TRBV12-4
TGTGCCAGCAGCTTGGGAGGATCACTGGGCTACGAGCAGTACTTC
CASSLGGSLGYEQYF
>TRBJ2-5|NA|NA|TRBV2
TGTGCCACCCGGGGGGCGGAAGAGACCCAGTACTTC
CATRGAEETQYF
>TRBJ2-7|NA|NA|TRBV7-9
TGTGCCAGCAGCACGAGCCGGGGGACTTCCGAGCAGTACTTC
CASSTSRGTSEQYF
>TRBJ2-2|few|NA|TRBV5-4
TGTGCCAGCAGCTTTTGGCAGGAGGTAACCGGGGAGCTGTTTTTT
CASSFWQEVTGELFF
>TRBJ2-1|NA|NA|TRBV10-3
TGTGCCGGAGGGACAGCTAATGAGCAGTTCTTC
CAGGTANEQFF
>TRBJ2-3|few|NA|TRBV20-1
TGCAGTGCTAGAGCTGCCAGGGGTTCTCCCCTACCTGGCACAGATACGCAGTATTTT
CSARAARGSPLPGTDTQYF
>TRBJ1-2|NA|NA|TRBV19
TGTGCCAGCCACTTCATAAACTCCTATGGCTACACCTTC
CASHFINSYGYTF
>TRBJ1-2|few|TRBD1|TRBV5-4
TGTGCCAGCACACCGACAGGGGCCCACTATGGCTACACCTTC
CASTPTGAHYGYTF
>TRBJ2-5|once|TRBD2|TRBV4-1
TGCGCCAGCAGCCAAGATAGGCTAGCGGGAGTTCTAGAGACCCAGTACTTC
CASSQDRLAGVLETQYF
>TRBJ1-2|many|NA|TRBV12-3/TRBV12-4
TGTGCCAGTGAACCCCTTAGCCGACAGGCCCACTTC
CASEPLSRQAHF
>TRBJ1-1|few|TRBD1|TRBV20-1
TGCAGTGCTAGAGATAACAGGGGGCGCGGGGTTGCTTTCTTT
CSARDNRGRGVAFF
>TRBJ1-5|NA|TRBD1|TRBV2
TGTGCCAGCAGTGGGACAGGGGGGATTCAGCCCCAGCATTTT
CASSGTGGIQPQHF
>TRBJ2-7|NA|TRBD2|TRBV20-1
TGCAGTGCTAGACTAGCGGGGGGGCTGGAGTACTTC
CSARLAGGLEYF
>TRBJ1-6|many|NA|TRBV10-3
TGTGCCATCAGTGATCGACAGGTCTATAATTCACCCCTCCACTTT
CAISDRQVYNSPLHF
>TRBJ1-2|NA|NA|TRBV2
TGTGCCAGCAGTGTGGACAGAGCTGGCTACACCTTC
CASSVDRAGYTF
>TRBJ1-5|few|NA|TRBV5-8
TGTGCCAGCACCGCGTCTAGACAGAAGTTTTATAGCAATCAGCCCCAGCATTTT
CASTASRQKFYSNQPQHF
>TRBJ2-7|many|TRBD1|TRBV7-9
TGTGCCAGCAGTCCCACCCAGGGCAGGGGGAGAAACGAGCAGTACTTC
CASSPTQGRGRNEQYF
>TRBJ2-5|NA|NA|TRBV28
TGTGCCAGCATGACAAGCGGACTAATCGAGACCCAGTACTTC
CASMTSGLIETQYF
>TRBJ1-1|NA|NA|TRBV7-2
TGTGCCAGCAGCTTAGTAGGGCCCGGGGGGACTGAAGCTTTCTTT
CASSLVGPGGTEAFF
>TRBJ1-5|NA|NA|TRBV19
TGTGCCAGTAGTATCAGGAGGGGTGAGGGCAATCAGCCCCAGCATTTT
CASSIRRGEGNQPQHF
>TRBJ1-2|many|NA|TRBV10-3
TGTGCCAGCAGTGACCCACGGCCGACCTATGGCTACACCTTC
CASSDPRPTYGYTF
>TRBJ1-5|few|NA|TRBV7-9
TGTGCCAGCAGCTTAGGCCAGGGCGTTAATCAGCCCCAGCATTTT
CASSLGQGVNQPQHF
>TRBJ1-2|NA|NA|TRBV29-1
TGCAGCGTTGAGCTCGGGGCTTATGGCTACACCTTC
CSVELGAYGYTF
>TRBJ1-1|NA|TRBD1|TRBV24-1
TGTGCCACCAGTGATACAACGACAGGGACTGAAGCTTTCTTT
CATSDTTTGTEAFF
>TRBJ1-5|NA|TRBD1|TRBV10-3
TGTGCCATCAGTGAGTCGGCACAGGGGGCCGATGGCAATCAGCCCCAGCATTTT
CAISESAQGADGNQPQHF
>TRBJ1-2|NA|NA|TRBV20-1
TGCAGTGCTAGAAGAAACCCCTATGGCTACACCTTC
CSARRNPYGYTF
>TRBJ1-5|many|NA|TRBV20-1
TGCAGTGCTAGAGAACGAGGAGTGCAGTTAGGAGAGTATCAGCATTTT
CSARERGVQLGEYQHF
>TRBJ2-7|once|NA|TRBV9
TGTGCCAGCGGCGTAGCTCCGACAGGTTTCCACGAGCAGTACTTC
CASGVAPTGFHEQYF
>TRBJ2-7|NA|TRBD2|TRBV20-1
TGCAGTGCTTTTCATAGCGGGCGGGTCTACGAGCAGTACTTC
CSAFHSGRVYEQYF
>TRBJ1-2|NA|NA|TRBV6-1
TGTGCCATCAGCGATGACATGGGCACCTATGGCTACACCTTC
CAISDDMGTYGYTF
>TRBJ2-7|few|NA|TRBV7-2
TGTGCCAGCAGCCCCCGGGAGACAGGGACCTCCTACGAGCAGTACTTC
CASSPRETGTSYEQYF
>TRBJ1-2|many|TRBD1|TRBV5-1
TGCGCCAGCAGCCCGGACAGGGGAGCGGTAGGCTACACCTTC
CASSPDRGAVGYTF
>TRBJ1-2|few|NA|TRBV29-1
TGCAGCGGCGGGGACAACTATGGCTACACCTTC
CSGGDNYGYTF
>TRBJ1-4|NA|TRBD1|TRBV15
TGTGCCACCAGCGAGGCGTTTGGACAGGGGAATGAAAAACTGTTTTTT
CATSEAFGQGNEKLFF
>TRBJ1-6|many|NA|TRBV10-3
TGTGCCATCAGTGAGTCAGGAGGGGATAATTCACCCCTCCACTTT
CAISESGGDNSPLHF
>TRBJ1-2|many|TRBD1|TRBV10-3
TGTGCCATCCAGCCCGGGACAGATTATGGCTACACCTTC
CAIQPGTDYGYTF
>TRBJ2-7|NA|NA|TRBV24-1
TGTGCCACCACCCGAAGGGAGAGGGAAAGCTCCTACGAGCAGTACTTC
CATTRRERESSYEQYF
>TRBJ1-5|many|TRBD1|TRBV19
TGTGCCAGTAGCGGGACAGTAGGACAGCCCCAGCATTTT
CASSGTVGQPQHF
>TRBJ1-4|NA|NA|TRBV20-1
TGCAGTGCTGTGACAGTGGCTAATGAAAAACTGTTTTTT
CSAVTVANEKLFF